The 9 T cell receptor beta chains presented below share a single source sample, sequenced in a study of cytomegalovirus exposure and HLA in healthy donors. Primers: 60 Vbeta forward and 13 Jbeta reverse. Assay: immunoSEQ multiplex PCR; the TCRdb copy retains only in-frame clones and omits some. The table shows around 140,000 clones, with about 77% occurring only once. Material: PBMCs. The origin of the receptors is a male donor in good health and CMV-seronegative.

This clone was observed a single time. The CDR3 loop reads CASSQTGLHTDTQYF. The CDR3 DNA follows: TGTGCCAGCAGCCAAACGGGTCTCCACACAGATACGCAGTATTTT. The chain links TRBV7-2 to TRBJ2-3; the D is unclear. Trimming took off 5 bases at V and 2 bases at J, with 14 bases between the two ends. This CDR3 contains 15 residues. Germline CDR1 and CDR2: SGHTA and FQGNSA. The full variable domain, with the rest looked up from reference TRBV7-2 and TRBJ2-3, is GAGVSQSPSNKVTEKGKDVELRCDPISGHTALYWYRQSLGQGLEFLIYFQGNSAPDKSGLPSDRFSAERTGGSVSTLTIQRTQQEDSAVYLCASSQTGLHTDTQYFGPGTRLTVL.

The V gene is TRBV7-9, the J gene TRBJ2-7; 7 nucleotides align to TRBD2. Trimming removed 6 bases from V and 1 base from J; junction bases left unmatched: 6. CDR1 is SEHNR, CDR2 FQNEAQ, per germline (reference sequence). The CDR3 consists of 14 residues. The CDR3 DNA follows: TGTGCCAGCAGTCCGGGACTACCTTCCTACGAGCAGTACTTC. It codes for CASSPGLPSYEQYF.

The chain is built from TRBV4-1 and TRBJ2-4, with TRBD1 matching over 9 bases. With V trimmed by 0 bases and J by 1 base, 1 base remained unmatched. Germline V lookup: CDR1 MGHRA, CDR2 YSYEKL. The CDR3 sequence is 16 residues long. The CDR3 DNA reads TGCGCCAGCAGCCAAGAGGACAGGGGTGCCAAAAACATTCAGTACTTC. This sequence encodes CASSQEDRGAKNIQYF.

This clone was counted once. This chain connects TRBV5-1 to TRBJ2-2; TRBD2 is a possible D gene (5 bases). Germline loops: CDR1 SGHRS, CDR2 YFSETQ. The V gene lost 0 bases and the J gene lost 7 bases, with 16 bases spanning the gap. This CDR3 has 16 amino acids. CDR3 in amino acids: CASSLAFGRAGGELFF. CDR3 nucleotides: TGCGCCAGCAGCTTGGCCTTCGGCCGTGCGGGCGGGGAGCTGTTTTTT.

J is TRBJ2-3 and V is TRBV9; no reliable D call. V lost 0 bases and J 5 bases, leaving 10 bases between the germline ends. From germline, CDR1 is SGDLS and CDR2 YYNGEE. The CDR3 has 14 amino acids. The DNA of the CDR3 is TGTGCCAGCAGCGTAGGACCACGCGGAGATACGCAGTATTTT. As protein: CASSVGPRGDTQYF.

The chain uses TRBV5-4 and TRBJ2-1; D is perhaps TRBD2 (6 bases). Trimming pared 0 bases from V and 8 bases from J, leaving 9 bases between. Germline CDR1 reads SGHNT; CDR2 reads YYREEE (reference sequence). The CDR3 extends over 13 amino acids. The CDR3 DNA is TGTGCCAGCAGCTTGGTCGGGAGCCATGAGCAGTTCTTC. Its protein product is CASSLVGSHEQFF.

The chain is built from TRBV6-5 and TRBJ1-2; 9 nucleotides line up with TRBD1. The CDR3 sequence is 16 residues long. The J segment lost 4 bases and the V segment lost 0 bases, leaving 6 bases of the junction unmatched. Per germline, CDR1 MNHEY and CDR2 SVGAGI. Here the CDR3 reads CASSYSRGTGFYGYTF. CDR3 nucleotide sequence: TGTGCCAGCAGTTACTCGAGGGGGACAGGGTTCTATGGCTACACCTTC.

The rearrangement uses TRBV2 and TRBJ2-3, with TRBD1 as a possible D gene (6 bases). From germline, CDR1 is SNHLY and CDR2 FYNNEI. Trimming stripped 9 bases from V and 5 bases from J, with 18 bases between. CDR3 length: 14 amino acids. The CDR3 sequence: CASVLGHMGDTQYF. The CDR3 DNA follows: TGTGCCAGTGTCCTGGGACACATGGGAGATACGCAGTATTTT.

V usage is TRBV2 and J usage is TRBJ2-3; 14 positions agree with TRBD2. The germline V gene has CDR1 SNHLY and CDR2 FYNNEI. Trimming removed 6 bases from V and 6 bases from J; junction bases left unmatched: 5. This CDR3 has 15 amino acids. DNA for the CDR3: TGTGCCAGCAGCCACAGGACTAGCGGGGGGGATACGCAGTATTTT. Translating it yields CASSHRTSGGDTQYF.